The clone carrying this T cell receptor (beta chain) appeared once. What it recognizes is unknown. This table comes from immunoSEQ multiplex PCR, and its TCRdb copy is limited to in-frame clones, with some not included. The table has roughly 16,000 clones, 70% to 90% seen once. This CDR3 contains 14 residues. The J segment lost 5 bases and the V segment lost 10 bases, leaving 7 bases of the junction unmatched. Germline CDR1 MDHEN, CDR2 SYDVKM. The entry originates in a study of T cells in localized non-small cell lung cancer. General study findings and limits: Sequencing covered just one tumor region, so heterogeneity cannot be ruled out. Higher adjacent-lung clonality was associated with shorter survival.

This specimen was peripheral blood, taken before any cancer treatment. The chain joins TRBV28 to TRBJ1-4, with 10 bases lining up with TRBD1. The TCR was taken from a male donor older than 55 with stage I lung adenocarcinoma. The CDR3 protein is CATQGGQGNEKLFF. The CDR3 region has the DNA TGTGCCACACAGGGGGGACAGGGGAATGAAAAACTGTTTTTT.